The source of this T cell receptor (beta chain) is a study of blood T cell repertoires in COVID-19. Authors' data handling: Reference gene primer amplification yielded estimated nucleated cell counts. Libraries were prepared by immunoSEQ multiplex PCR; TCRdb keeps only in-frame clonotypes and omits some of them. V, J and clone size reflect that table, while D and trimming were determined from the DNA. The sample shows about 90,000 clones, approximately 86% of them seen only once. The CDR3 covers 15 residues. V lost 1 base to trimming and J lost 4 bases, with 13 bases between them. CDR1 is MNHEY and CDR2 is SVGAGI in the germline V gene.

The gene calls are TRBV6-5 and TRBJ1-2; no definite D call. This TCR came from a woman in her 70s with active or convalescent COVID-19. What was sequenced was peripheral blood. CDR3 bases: TGTGCCAGCAGTTACTGGGGAGAAGCGGGCTATGGCTACACCTTC. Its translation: CASSYWGEAGYGYTF.